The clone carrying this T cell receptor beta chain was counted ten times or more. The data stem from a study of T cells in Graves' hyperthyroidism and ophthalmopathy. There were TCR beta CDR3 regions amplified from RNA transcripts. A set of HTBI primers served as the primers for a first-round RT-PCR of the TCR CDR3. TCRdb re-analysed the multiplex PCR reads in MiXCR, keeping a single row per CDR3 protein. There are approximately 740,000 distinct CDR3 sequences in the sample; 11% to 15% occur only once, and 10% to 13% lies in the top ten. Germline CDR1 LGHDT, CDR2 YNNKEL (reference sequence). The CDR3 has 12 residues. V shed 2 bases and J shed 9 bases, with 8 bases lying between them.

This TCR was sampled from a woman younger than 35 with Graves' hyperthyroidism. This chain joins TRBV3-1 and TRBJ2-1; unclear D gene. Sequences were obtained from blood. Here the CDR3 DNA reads TGTGCCAGCAGCCAATCAGTGGTTGAGCAGTTCTTC. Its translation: CASSQSVVEQFF.